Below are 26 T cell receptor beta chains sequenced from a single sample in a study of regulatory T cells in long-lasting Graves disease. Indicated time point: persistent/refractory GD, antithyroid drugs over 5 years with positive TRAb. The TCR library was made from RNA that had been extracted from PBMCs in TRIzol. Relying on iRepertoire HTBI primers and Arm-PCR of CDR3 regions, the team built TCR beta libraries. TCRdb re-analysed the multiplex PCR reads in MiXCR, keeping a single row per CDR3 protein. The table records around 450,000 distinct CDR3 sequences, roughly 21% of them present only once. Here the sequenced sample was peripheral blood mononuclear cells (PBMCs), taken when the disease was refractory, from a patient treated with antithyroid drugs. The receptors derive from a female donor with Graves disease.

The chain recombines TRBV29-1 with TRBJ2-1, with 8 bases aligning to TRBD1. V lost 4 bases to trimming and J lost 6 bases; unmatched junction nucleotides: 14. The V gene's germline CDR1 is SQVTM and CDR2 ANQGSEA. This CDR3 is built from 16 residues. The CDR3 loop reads CSVARGGTGPSNEQFF. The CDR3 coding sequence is TGCAGCGTTGCACGAGGGGGGACAGGCCCTAGCAATGAGCAGTTCTTC.

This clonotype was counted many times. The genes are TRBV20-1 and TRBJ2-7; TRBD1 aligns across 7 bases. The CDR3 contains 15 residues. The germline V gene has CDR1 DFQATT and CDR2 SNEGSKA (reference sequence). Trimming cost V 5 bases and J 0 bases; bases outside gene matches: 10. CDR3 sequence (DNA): TGCAGTGCTCTACAGGGGTCTACGGACTCCTACGAGCAGTACTTC. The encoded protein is CSALQGSTDSYEQYF.

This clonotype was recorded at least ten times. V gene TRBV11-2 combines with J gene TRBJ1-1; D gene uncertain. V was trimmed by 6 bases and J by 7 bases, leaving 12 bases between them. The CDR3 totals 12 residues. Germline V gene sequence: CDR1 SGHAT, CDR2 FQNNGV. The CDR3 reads CASSITVVEAFF. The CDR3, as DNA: TGTGCCAGCAGTATCACAGTGGTTGAAGCTTTCTTT.

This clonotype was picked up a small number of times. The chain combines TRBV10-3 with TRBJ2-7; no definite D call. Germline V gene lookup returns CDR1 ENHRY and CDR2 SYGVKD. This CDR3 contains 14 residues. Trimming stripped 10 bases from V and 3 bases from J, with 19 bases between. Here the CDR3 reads CATRKEFSVYEQYF. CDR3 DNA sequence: TGTGCCACCCGTAAAGAATTTTCGGTCTACGAGCAGTACTTC.

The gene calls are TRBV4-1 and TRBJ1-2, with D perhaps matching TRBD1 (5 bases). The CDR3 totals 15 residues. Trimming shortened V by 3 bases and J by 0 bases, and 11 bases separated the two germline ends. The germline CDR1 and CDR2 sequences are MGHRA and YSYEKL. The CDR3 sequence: CASSQAGGANYGYTF. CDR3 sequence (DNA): TGCGCCAGCAGCCAGGCGGGAGGGGCTAACTATGGCTACACCTTC.

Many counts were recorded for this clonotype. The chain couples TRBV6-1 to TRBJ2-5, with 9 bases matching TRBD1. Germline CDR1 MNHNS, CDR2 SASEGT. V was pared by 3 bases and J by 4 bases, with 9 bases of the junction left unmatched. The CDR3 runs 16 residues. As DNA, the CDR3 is TGTGCCAGCAGTGATCTTGGACAGGGGATAGGAGAGACCCAGTACTTC. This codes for CASSDLGQGIGETQYF.

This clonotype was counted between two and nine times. The CDR3 here is CASSSTGTWGETQYF. CDR3 bases: TGTGCCAGCAGCTCCACCGGGACCTGGGGGGAGACCCAGTACTTC. The chain links TRBV7-3 to TRBJ2-5; tentatively, D is TRBD1 or TRBD2 (5 bases each). Trimming shortened V by 4 bases and J by 5 bases, and 17 bases separated the two germline ends. This CDR3 comprises 15 residues. In germline, CDR1 is SGHTA, CDR2 FQGTGA.

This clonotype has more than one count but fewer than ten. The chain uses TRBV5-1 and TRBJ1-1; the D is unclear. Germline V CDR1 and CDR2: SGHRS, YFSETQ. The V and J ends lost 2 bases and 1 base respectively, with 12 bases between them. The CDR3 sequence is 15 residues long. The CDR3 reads CASSFKVEANTEAFF. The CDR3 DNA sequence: TGCGCCAGCAGCTTTAAGGTGGAGGCGAACACTGAAGCTTTCTTT.

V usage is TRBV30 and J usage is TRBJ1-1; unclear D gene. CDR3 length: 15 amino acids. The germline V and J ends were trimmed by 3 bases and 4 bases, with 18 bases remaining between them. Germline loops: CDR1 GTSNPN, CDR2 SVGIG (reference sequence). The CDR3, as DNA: TGTGCCTGGAGGTCTGGCCCGAAGATGGTCACTGAAGCTTTCTTT. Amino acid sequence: CAWRSGPKMVTEAFF.

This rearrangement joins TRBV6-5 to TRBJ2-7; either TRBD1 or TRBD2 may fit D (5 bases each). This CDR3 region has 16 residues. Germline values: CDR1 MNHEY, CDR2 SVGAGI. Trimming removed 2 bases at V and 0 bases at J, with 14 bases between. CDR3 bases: TGTGCCAGCAGTTACACTGGGTCGGGGCCCTCCTACGAGCAGTACTTC. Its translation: CASSYTGSGPSYEQYF.

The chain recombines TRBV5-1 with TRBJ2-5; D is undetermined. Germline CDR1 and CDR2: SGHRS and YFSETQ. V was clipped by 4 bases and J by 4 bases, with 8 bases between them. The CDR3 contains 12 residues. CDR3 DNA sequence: TGCGCCAGCAGCCGCCTAGGAGAGACCCAGTACTTC. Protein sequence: CASSRLGETQYF.

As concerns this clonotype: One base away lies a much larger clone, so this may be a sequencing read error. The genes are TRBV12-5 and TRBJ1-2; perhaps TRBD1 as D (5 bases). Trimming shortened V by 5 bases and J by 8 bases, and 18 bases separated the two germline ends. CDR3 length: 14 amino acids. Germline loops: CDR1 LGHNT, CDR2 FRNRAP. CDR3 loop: CASGPGHGTDGYTF. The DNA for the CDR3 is TGTGCTAGTGGTCCTGGGCACGGGACGGACGGCTACACCTTC.

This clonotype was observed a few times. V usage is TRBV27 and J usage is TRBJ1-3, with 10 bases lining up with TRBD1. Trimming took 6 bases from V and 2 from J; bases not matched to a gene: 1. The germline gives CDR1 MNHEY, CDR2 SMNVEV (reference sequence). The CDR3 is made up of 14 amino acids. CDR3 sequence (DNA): TGTGCCAGCAGGGGGACAGGGGCTGGAAACACCATATATTTT. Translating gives CASRGTGAGNTIYF.

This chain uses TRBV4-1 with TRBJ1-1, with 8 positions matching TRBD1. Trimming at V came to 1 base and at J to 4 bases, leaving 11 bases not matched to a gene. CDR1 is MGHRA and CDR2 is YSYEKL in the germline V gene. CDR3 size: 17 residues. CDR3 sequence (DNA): TGCGCCAGCAGCCAAGCGCTTTCGGGACAGGTGGTCACTGAAGCTTTCTTT. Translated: CASSQALSGQVVTEAFF.

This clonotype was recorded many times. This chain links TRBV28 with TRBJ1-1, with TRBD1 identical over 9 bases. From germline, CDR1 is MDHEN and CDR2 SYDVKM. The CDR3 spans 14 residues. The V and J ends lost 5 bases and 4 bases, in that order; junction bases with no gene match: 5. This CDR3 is CASSLTQGATEAFF. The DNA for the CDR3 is TGTGCCAGCAGTCTAACACAGGGGGCCACTGAAGCTTTCTTT.

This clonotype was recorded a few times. The CDR3 is CASSLRLSPLHF. DNA for the CDR3: TGTGCCAGCAGCTTGCGTCTTTCACCCCTCCACTTT. V usage is TRBV5-6 and J usage is TRBJ1-6; D is unclear. V was cut by 1 base and J by 9 bases, with 5 bases left in between. The CDR3 covers 12 residues. The germline V gene has CDR1 SGHDT and CDR2 YYEEEE.

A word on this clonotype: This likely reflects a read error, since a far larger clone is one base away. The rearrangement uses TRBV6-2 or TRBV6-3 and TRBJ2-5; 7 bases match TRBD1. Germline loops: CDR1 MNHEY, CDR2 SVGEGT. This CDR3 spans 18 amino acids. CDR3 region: CTSSYFTVQGTYQETQYF. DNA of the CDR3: TGTACCAGCAGTTACTTTACGGTACAGGGGACGTACCAAGAGACCCAGTACTTC.

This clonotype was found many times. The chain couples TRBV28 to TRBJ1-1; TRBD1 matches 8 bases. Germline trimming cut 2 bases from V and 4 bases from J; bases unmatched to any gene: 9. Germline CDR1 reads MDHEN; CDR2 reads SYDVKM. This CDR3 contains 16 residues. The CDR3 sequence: CASSLVRGRGPTEAFF. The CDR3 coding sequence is TGTGCCAGCAGTTTAGTTCGCGGCAGGGGGCCCACTGAAGCTTTCTTT.

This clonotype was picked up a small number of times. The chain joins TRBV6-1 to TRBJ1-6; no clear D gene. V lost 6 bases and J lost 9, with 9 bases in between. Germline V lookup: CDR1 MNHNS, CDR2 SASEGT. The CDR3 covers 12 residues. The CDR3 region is CASSRTTSPLHF. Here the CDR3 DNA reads TGTGCCAGCAGCCGGACGACTTCACCCCTCCACTTT.

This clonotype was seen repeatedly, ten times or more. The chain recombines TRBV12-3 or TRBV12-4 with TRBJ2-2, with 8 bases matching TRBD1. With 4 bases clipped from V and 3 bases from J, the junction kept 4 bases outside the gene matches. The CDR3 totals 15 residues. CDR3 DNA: TGTGCCAGCAGTTGGGGGACAGGACACACCGGGGAGCTGTTTTTT. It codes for CASSWGTGHTGELFF.

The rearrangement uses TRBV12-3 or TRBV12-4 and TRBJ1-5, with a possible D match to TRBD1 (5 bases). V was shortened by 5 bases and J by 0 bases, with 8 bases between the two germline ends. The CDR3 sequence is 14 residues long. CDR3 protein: CASSTGHSNQPQHF. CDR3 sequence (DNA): TGTGCCAGCAGTACGGGGCATAGCAATCAGCCCCAGCATTTT.

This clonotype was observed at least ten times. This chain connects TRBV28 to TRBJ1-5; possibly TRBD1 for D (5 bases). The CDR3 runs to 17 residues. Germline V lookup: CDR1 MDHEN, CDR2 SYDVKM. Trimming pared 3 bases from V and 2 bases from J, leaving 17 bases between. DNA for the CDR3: TGTGCCAGCAGTTTCTCCCCCGGGGCCGCGGGCAATCAGCCCCAGCATTTT. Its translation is CASSFSPGAAGNQPQHF.

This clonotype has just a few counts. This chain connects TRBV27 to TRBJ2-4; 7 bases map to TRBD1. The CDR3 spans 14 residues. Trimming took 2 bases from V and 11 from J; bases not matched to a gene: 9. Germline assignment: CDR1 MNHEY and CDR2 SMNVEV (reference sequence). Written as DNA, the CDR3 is TGTGCCAGCAGTTTACGACAGGGAATGGTCGTTCAGTACTTC. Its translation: CASSLRQGMVVQYF.

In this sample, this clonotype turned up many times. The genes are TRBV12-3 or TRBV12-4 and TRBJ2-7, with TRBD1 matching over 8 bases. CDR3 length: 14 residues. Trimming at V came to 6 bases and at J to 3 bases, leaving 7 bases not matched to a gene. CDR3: CASSGDRWDYEQYF. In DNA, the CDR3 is TGTGCCAGCAGCGGGGACAGGTGGGACTACGAGCAGTACTTC.

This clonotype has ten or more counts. The CDR3: CASTPARGKDYGYTF. The CDR3 DNA reads TGTGCCAGCACCCCGGCCAGGGGTAAGGACTATGGCTACACCTTC. The chain carries TRBV28 and TRBJ1-2; tentatively, D is TRBD1 (6 bases). The CDR3 extends over 15 amino acids. Germline CDR1 and CDR2: MDHEN and SYDVKM. With 7 bases removed from V and 3 bases from J, the gap between germline ends came to 18 bases.

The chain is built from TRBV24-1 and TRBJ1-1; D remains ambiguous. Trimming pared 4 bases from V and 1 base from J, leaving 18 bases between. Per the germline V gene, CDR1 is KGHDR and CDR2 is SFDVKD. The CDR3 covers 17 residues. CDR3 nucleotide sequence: TGTGCCACCAGTGACCCACTAATTCGGTTGGGGAACACTGAAGCTTTCTTT. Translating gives CATSDPLIRLGNTEAFF.